Below are 5 T cell receptor beta chains sequenced from a single sample in a study of human thymus T cells. Thymic samples were excised during corrective heart operations. This table comes from immunoSEQ multiplex PCR, and its TCRdb copy is limited to in-frame clones, with some not included. The table has roughly 86,000 clones, around 96% seen once. The source material was thymus tissue. The receptors stem from a boy younger than two with a congenital heart defect but otherwise immunologically healthy.

This clone was recorded only once. V is TRBV19 and J is TRBJ2-7; the D gene is possibly TRBD2 (5 bases). The CDR3 consists of 14 residues. CDR1 is LNHDA, CDR2 SQIVND, per germline (reference sequence). V was cut by 3 bases and J by 4 bases, with 13 bases left in between. CDR3 region: CASSMAGNRYEQYF. CDR3 nucleotide sequence: TGTGCCAGTAGTATGGCGGGCAATAGGTACGAGCAGTACTTC.

The rearrangement uses TRBV19 and TRBJ2-2; D gene unclear. V was pared by 5 bases and J by 1 base, with 11 bases between. Germline V gene sequence: CDR1 LNHDA, CDR2 SQIVND (reference sequence). The CDR3 spans 15 residues. The CDR3, as DNA: TGTGCCAGTAGTGCCCGGGCAATGAACACCGGGGAGCTGTTTTTT. Encoded protein: CASSARAMNTGELFF.

The chain carries TRBV7-2 and TRBJ1-2; the D is unclear. V shed 2 bases and J shed 3 bases, with 7 bases lying between them. Germline lookup yields CDR1 SGHTA and CDR2 FQGNSA. CDR3 size: 13 residues. The CDR3 sequence is CASSLQSYYGYTF. The CDR3 bases are TGTGCCAGCAGCTTACAGTCATACTATGGCTACACCTTC.

This clone was detected only once. This chain connects TRBV19 to TRBJ1-1; TRBD1 matches at 9 bases. V gave up 2 bases and J gave up 4 bases; unmatched junction bases: 5. Germline V gene data show CDR1 as LNHDA and CDR2 as SQIVND (reference sequence). The CDR3 consists of 15 residues. The CDR3 is CASSIRNRGLTEAFF. CDR3 DNA: TGTGCCAGTAGTATAAGAAACAGGGGGCTCACTGAAGCTTTCTTT.

J is TRBJ1-1 and V is TRBV2; 7 nucleotides line up with TRBD1. The trim removed 10 bases at V and 4 bases at J, leaving 3 bases unmatched. CDR3 length: 11 residues. From germline, CDR1 is SNHLY and CDR2 FYNNEI. The CDR3 region has the DNA TGTGCCACCCGGACAGGCACTGAAGCTTTCTTT. Translated: CATRTGTEAFF.